Each of the 2 T cell receptor beta chains below was sequenced from the same sample in a study of shared clonotypes between healthy human individuals. CD45RO-negative, CCR7-positively selected cells formed the naive CD8 fraction, excluding terminally differentiated effector memory CD45RA+ cells. Only in-frame clones appear in the TCRdb table, and some are missing; sequencing was by immunoSEQ multiplex PCR. This sample has roughly 2.1 million clones, with around 93% found just once. Sequenced sample: naive CD8+ T cells from PBMCs. All receptors derive from a man between 18 and 29 years old in good health. Some clones in this sample may be carry-over from other donors' samples.

This clone was picked up one time. The chain joins TRBV18 to TRBJ2-1, with 7 bases that match TRBD2. V shed 1 base and J 1 base; nucleotides not matched to a gene: 4. This CDR3 region has 16 residues. Germline V lookup: CDR1 KGHSH, CDR2 LQKENI. The DNA for the CDR3 is TGTGCCAGCTCACCACTTTCCGGGAGGTCCTACAATGAGCAGTTCTTC. Residues: CASSPLSGRSYNEQFF.

The chain combines TRBV29-1 with TRBJ2-2; D possibly corresponds to TRBD1 (7 bases). Trimming stripped 4 bases from V and 6 bases from J, with 18 bases between. The CDR3 extends over 15 amino acids. Germline V gene sequence: CDR1 SQVTM, CDR2 ANQGSEA. DNA for the CDR3: TGCAGCGTTGCTGGAGGGGGCCCTGATCCCGGGGAGCTGTTTTTT. This gives the protein CSVAGGGPDPGELFF.